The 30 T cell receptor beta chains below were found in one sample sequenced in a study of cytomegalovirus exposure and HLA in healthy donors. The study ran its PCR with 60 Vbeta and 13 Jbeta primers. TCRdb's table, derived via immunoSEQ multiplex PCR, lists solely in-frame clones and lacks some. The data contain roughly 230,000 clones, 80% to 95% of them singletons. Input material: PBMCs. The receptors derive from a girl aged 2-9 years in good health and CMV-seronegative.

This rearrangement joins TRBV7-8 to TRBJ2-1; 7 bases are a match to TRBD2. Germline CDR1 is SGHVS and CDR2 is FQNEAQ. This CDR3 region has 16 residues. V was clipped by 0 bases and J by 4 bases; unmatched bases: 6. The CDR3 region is CASSLAIGLEYNEQFF. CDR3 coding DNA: TGTGCCAGCAGCTTAGCGATAGGACTAGAGTACAATGAGCAGTTCTTC. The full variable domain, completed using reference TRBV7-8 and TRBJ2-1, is GAGVSQSPRYKVAKRGQDVALRCDPISGHVSLFWYQQALGQGPEFLTYFQNEAQLDKSGLPSDRFFAERPEGSVSTLKIQRTQQEDSAVYLCASSLAIGLEYNEQFFGPGTRLTVL.

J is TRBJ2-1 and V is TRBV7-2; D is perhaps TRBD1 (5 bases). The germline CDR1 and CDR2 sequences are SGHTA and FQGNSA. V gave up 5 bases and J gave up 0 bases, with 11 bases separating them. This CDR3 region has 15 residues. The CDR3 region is CASSPSTASYNEQFF. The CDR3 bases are TGTGCCAGCAGCCCCTCGACAGCCTCCTACAATGAGCAGTTCTTC.

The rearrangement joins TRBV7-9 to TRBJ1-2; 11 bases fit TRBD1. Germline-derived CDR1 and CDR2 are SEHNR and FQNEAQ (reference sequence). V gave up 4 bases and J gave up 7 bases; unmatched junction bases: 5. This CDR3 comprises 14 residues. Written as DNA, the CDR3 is TGTGCCAGCAGCTCTTCCGGGACAGGGGGTGGCTACACCTTC. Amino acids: CASSSSGTGGGYTF.

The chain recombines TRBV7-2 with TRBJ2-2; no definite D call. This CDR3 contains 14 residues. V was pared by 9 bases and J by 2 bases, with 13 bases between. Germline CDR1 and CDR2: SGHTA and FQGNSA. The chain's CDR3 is CASYLVRNTGELFF. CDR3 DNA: TGTGCCAGTTATCTAGTGCGTAACACCGGGGAGCTGTTTTTT.

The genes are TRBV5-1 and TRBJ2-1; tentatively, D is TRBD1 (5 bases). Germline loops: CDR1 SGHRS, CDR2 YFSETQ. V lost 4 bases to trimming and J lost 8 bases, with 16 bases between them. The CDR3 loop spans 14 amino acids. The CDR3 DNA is TGCGCCAGCAGCATCCGAACAGGATTTGATGAGCAGTTCTTC. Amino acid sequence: CASSIRTGFDEQFF.

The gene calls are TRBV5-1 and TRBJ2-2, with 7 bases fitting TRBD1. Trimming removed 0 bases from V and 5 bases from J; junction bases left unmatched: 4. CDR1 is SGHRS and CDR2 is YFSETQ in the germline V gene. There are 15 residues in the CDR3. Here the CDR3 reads CASSLETGWTGELFF. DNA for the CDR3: TGCGCCAGCAGCTTGGAGACAGGGTGGACCGGGGAGCTGTTTTTT.

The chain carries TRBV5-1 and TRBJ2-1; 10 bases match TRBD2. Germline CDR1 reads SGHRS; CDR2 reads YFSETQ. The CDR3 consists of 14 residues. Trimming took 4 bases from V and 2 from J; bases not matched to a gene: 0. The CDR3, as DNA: TGCGCCAGCAGCAGCGGGGGGGCCTACAATGAGCAGTTCTTC. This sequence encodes CASSSGGAYNEQFF.

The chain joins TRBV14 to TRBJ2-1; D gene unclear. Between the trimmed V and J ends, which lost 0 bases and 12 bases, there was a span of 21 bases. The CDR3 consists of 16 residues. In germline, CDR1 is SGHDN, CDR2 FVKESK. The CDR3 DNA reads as TGTGCCAGCAGCCAAGATCATCTGCCTAGAGAGCCCGGGCAGTTCTTC. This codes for CASSQDHLPREPGQFF.

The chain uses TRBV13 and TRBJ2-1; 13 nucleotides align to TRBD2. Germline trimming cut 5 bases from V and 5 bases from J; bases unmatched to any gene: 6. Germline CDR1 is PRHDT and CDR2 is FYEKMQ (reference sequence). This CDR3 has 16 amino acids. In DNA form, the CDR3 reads TGTGCCAGCAGCGGTACCGGGACTAGCGGGAACAATGAGCAGTTCTTC. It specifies CASSGTGTSGNNEQFF.

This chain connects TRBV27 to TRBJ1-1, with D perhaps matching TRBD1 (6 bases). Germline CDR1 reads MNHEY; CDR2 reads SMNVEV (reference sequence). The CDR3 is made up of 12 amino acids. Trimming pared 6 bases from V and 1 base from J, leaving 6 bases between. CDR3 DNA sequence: TGTGCCAGCAGGACAGGGAACACTGAAGCTTTCTTT. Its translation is CASRTGNTEAFF.

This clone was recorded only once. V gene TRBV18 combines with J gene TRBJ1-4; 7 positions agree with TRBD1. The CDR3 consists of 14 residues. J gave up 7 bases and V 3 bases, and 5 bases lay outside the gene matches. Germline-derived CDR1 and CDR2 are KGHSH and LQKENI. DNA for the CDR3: TGTGCCAGCTCACCCACAGGGGACTCTGAAAAACTGTTTTTT. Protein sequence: CASSPTGDSEKLFF.

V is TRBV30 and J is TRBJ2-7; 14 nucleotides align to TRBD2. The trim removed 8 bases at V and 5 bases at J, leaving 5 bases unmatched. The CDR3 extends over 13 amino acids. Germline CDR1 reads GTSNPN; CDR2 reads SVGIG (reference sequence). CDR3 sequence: CAGGLAGGHEQYF. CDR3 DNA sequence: TGTGCCGGTGGACTAGCGGGGGGCCACGAGCAGTACTTC.

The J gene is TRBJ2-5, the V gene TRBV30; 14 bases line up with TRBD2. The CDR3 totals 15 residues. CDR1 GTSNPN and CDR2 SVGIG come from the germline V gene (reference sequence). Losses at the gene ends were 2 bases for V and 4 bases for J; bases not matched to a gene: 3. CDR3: CAWSPGTSGRETQYF. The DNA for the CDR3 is TGTGCCTGGAGTCCCGGGACTAGCGGGAGAGAGACCCAGTACTTC. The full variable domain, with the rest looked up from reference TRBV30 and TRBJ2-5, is SQTIHQWPATLVQPVGSPLSLECTVEGTSNPNLYWYRQAAGRGLQLLFYSVGIGQISSEVPQNLSASRPQDRQFILSSKKLLLSDSGFYLCAWSPGTSGRETQYFGPGTRLLVL.

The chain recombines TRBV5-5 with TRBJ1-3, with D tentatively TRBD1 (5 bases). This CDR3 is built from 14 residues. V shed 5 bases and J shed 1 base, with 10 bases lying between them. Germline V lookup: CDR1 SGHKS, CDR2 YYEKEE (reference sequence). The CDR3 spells CASSNRLSGNTIYF. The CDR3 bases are TGTGCCAGCAGTAACAGGTTATCTGGAAACACCATATATTTT.

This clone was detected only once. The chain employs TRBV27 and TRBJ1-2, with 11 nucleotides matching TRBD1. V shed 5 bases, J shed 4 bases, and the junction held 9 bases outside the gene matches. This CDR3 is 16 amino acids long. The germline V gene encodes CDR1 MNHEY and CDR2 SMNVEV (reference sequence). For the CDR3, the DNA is TGTGCCAGCAGTGCCGGACAGGGGGCGCCTACCTATGGCTACACCTTC. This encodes CASSAGQGAPTYGYTF.

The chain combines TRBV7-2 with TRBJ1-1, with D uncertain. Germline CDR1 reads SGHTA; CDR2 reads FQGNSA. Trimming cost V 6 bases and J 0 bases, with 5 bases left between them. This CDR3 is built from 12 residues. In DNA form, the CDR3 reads TGTGCCAGCAGATCAGTGAACACTGAAGCTTTCTTT. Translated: CASRSVNTEAFF.

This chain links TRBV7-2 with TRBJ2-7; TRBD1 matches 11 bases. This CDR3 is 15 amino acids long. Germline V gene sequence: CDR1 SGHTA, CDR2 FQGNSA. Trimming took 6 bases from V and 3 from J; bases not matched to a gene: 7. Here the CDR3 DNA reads TGTGCCAGCAGTCCACACGGGACAGGGGGCTACGAGCAGTACTTC. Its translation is CASSPHGTGGYEQYF.

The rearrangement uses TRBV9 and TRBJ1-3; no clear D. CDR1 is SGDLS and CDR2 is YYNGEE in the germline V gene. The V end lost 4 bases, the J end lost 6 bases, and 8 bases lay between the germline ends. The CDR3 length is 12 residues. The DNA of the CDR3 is TGTGCCAGCAGCCCTCAGATAAACACCATATATTTT. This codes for CASSPQINTIYF.

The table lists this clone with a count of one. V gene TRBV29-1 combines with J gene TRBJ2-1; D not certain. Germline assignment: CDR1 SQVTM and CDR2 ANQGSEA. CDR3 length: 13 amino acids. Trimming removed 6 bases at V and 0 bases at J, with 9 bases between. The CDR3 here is CSVERSSYNEQFF. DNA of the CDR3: TGCAGCGTCGAAAGGAGCTCCTACAATGAGCAGTTCTTC.

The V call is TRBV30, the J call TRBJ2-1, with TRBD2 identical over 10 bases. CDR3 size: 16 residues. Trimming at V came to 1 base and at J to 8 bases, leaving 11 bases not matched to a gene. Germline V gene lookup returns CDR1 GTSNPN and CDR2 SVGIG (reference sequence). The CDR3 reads CAWSADSGGSLDEQFF. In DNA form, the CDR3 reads TGTGCCTGGAGTGCAGATAGCGGGGGGTCGTTAGATGAGCAGTTCTTC.

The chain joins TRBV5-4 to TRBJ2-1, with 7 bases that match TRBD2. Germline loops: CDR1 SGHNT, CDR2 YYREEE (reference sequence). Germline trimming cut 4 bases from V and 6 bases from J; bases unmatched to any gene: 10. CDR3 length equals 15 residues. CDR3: CASSLSGRLVNEQFF. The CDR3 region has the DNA TGTGCCAGCAGCCTTAGCGGGCGGCTCGTCAATGAGCAGTTCTTC.

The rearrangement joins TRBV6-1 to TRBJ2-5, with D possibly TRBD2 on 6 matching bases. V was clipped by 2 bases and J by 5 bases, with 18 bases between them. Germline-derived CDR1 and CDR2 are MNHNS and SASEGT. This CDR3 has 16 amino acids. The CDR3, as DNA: TGTGCCAGCAGTGAATTAGGTCTAGCGCGTGGGGAGACCCAGTACTTC. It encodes CASSELGLARGETQYF.

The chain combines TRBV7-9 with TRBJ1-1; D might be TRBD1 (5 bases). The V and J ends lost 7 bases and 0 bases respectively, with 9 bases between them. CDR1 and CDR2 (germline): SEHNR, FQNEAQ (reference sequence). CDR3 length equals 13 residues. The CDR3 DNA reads TGTGCCAGCATGGGGCCTATGAACACTGAAGCTTTCTTT. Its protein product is CASMGPMNTEAFF.

The CDR3: CASSPGGHSTDTQYF. The CDR3 DNA reads as TGTGCCAGCAGCCCAGGGGGCCACAGCACAGATACGCAGTATTTT. The chain links TRBV9 to TRBJ2-3; 8 bases are a match to TRBD1. Germline values: CDR1 SGDLS, CDR2 YYNGEE. Trimming cost V 4 bases and J 0 bases; bases outside gene matches: 4. The CDR3 extends over 15 amino acids.

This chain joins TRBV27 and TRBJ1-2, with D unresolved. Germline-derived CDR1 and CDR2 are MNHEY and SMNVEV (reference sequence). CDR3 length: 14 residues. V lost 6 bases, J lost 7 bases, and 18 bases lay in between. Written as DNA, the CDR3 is TGTGCCAGCAGCCCCGTCCGCGGACTGGTTGGCTACACCTTC. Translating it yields CASSPVRGLVGYTF.

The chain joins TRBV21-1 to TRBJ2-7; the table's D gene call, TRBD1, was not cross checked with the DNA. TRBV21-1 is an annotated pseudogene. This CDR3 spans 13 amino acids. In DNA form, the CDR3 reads TGTGCCAGCAGCAAAGATCCCAGGTGCGAGCAGTACTTC. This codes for CASSKDPRCEQYF.

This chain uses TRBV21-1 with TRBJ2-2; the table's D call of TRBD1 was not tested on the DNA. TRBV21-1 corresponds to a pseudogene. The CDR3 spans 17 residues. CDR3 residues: CASIIKGQRANTGELFF. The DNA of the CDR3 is TGTGCCAGCATCATAAAGGGACAACGAGCGAACACCGGGGAGCTGTTTTTT.

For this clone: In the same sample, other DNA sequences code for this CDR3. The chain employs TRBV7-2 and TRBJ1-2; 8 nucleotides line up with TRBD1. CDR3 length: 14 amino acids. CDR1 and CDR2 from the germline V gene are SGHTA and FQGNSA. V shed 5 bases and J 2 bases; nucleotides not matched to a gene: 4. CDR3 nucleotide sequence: TGTGCCAGCAGCACAGGGACAGGCAACTATGGCTACACCTTC. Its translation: CASSTGTGNYGYTF.

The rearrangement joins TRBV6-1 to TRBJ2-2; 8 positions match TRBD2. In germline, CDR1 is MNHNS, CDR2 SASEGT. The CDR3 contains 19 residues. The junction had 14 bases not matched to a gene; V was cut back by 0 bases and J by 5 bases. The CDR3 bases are TGTGCCAGCAGTGAAGCCCCGGGGGGGCAAGACTTCTGGACCGGGGAGCTGTTTTTT. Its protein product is CASSEAPGGQDFWTGELFF.

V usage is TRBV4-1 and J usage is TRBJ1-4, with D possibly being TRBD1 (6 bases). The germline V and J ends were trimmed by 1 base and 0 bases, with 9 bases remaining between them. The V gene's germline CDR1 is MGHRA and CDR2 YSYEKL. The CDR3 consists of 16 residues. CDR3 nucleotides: TGCGCCAGCAGCCAAGTCGACAGGTCAACTAATGAAAAACTGTTTTTT. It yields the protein CASSQVDRSTNEKLFF.